This TCR beta chain derives from a study of blood T cells in healthy people across ages. Study-level points and caveats: Naive CD4+ cells and diversity were both higher in long-lived donors than in aged donors. Diversity of TCR beta correlated strongly with naive T cell percentage.

The use of a sample-barcoded 5' primer and a J-beta primer mix characterized a second PCR of roughly 7 to 12 cycles. Every molecule of cDNA carried a tag from a template-switch adaptor with 12 random nucleotides. Each CDR3 protein gets one entry after TCRdb re-called the 5' RACE reads with MiXCR. Of fewer than 800,000 distinct CDR3 sequences in the sample, roughly 50% are singletons; the top ten hold under 35%. To note about this clonotype: Its antigen is not known.

Drawing of peripheral blood yielded 7.5 to 10 milliliters from each donor. The CDR3 contains 14 residues. V was cut by 0 bases and J by 3 bases, with 9 bases left in between. The germline CDR1 and CDR2 sequences are LGHDT and YNNKEL (reference sequence). This chain uses TRBV3-1 with TRBJ2-7; D is undetermined. The sequenced sample consisted of blood. This sequence was found in a woman aged 60-75 years in good health. The CDR3 coding sequence is TGTGCCAGCAGCCAAGATCTTGTCGGCTACGAGCAGTACTTC. Amino acids: CASSQDLVGYEQYF.